These 11 T cell receptor beta chains originate from one sample sequenced in a study of blood T cell repertoires in COVID-19 (dated by TCRdb to about 2020). The library came from the immunoSEQ multiplex PCR assay. Held by TCRdb, this immuneACCESS table contains in-frame sequences only and omits some clones. Under half of the omission traces to an unresolved V gene where checked; the cause of the rest is unknown. Here the sample has about 59,000 clones; approximately 90% occur a single time. The ten largest make up approximately 15% of the sample. The specimen was peripheral blood. The receptors derive from a man older than 75 with acute or convalescent COVID-19.

The chain has TRBV6-5 and TRBJ1-2, with a weak D call TRBD1 (5 bases). In germline, CDR1 is MNHEY, CDR2 SVGAGI. Trimming removed 8 bases at V and 6 bases at J, with 22 bases between. There are 15 residues in the CDR3. CDR3 sequence: CASARRTTTPNGYTF. The CDR3 region has the DNA TGTGCCAGCGCCCGTCGGACAACAACGCCCAATGGCTACACCTTC.

The chain has TRBV9 and TRBJ2-2; weak D call: TRBD2 (6 bases). The germline gives CDR1 SGDLS, CDR2 YYNGEE. V was pared by 0 bases and J by 2 bases, with 8 bases between. This CDR3 has 15 residues. CDR3 protein: CASSVGRENTGELFF. The CDR3 DNA reads as TGTGCCAGCAGCGTAGGGAGGGAAAACACCGGGGAGCTGTTTTTT.

The chain couples TRBV30 to TRBJ1-1, with D tentatively TRBD1 (6 bases). The CDR3 sequence is 13 residues long. Germline CDR1 GTSNPN, CDR2 SVGIG (reference sequence). V shed 3 bases and J shed 0 bases, with 8 bases lying between them. CDR3 DNA: TGTGCCTGGAGGAGGGGGATGAACACTGAAGCTTTCTTT. Amino acid sequence: CAWRRGMNTEAFF. Variable domain in full (rest from reference TRBV30 and TRBJ1-1): SQTIHQWPATLVQPVGSPLSLECTVEGTSNPNLYWYRQAAGRGLQLLFYSVGIGQISSEVPQNLSASRPQDRQFILSSKKLLLSDSGFYLCAWRRGMNTEAFFGQGTRLTVV.

V gene TRBV7-3 combines with J gene TRBJ2-3; TRBD2 matches 9 bases. Trimming removed 5 bases from V and 2 bases from J; junction bases left unmatched: 5. Germline values: CDR1 SGHTA, CDR2 FQGTGA. This CDR3 is 15 amino acids long. The CDR3 DNA sequence: TGTGCCAGCAGCGATAGCGGGGGAGTCACAGATACGCAGTATTTT. This gives the protein CASSDSGGVTDTQYF.

The chain has TRBV10-3 and TRBJ2-5, with TRBD1 matching 8 bases. The CDR3 length is 17 residues. The germline gives CDR1 ENHRY, CDR2 SYGVKD. Trimming at V came to 6 bases and at J to 4 bases, leaving 16 bases not matched to a gene. CDR3 sequence reads: CAISNPPGQDGGETQYF. In DNA, the CDR3 is TGTGCCATCAGCAATCCCCCGGGACAGGATGGGGGAGAGACCCAGTACTTC.

This clone is a singleton in its sample. The chain combines TRBV6-5 with TRBJ2-2; a weak D match, TRBD1 (6 bases). The V gene lost 7 bases and the J gene lost 3 bases, with 12 bases spanning the gap. Germline V CDR1 and CDR2: MNHEY, SVGAGI. The CDR3 extends over 14 amino acids. The DNA for the CDR3 is TGTGCCAGCAAAGGACAGAAGGACACCGGGGAGCTGTTTTTT. Translated: CASKGQKDTGELFF.

The chain uses TRBV4-1 and TRBJ1-2; D gene unclear. The ends were cut back, 0 bases at V and 0 bases at J, with 11 bases in the middle. Per germline, CDR1 MGHRA and CDR2 YSYEKL. The length of the CDR3 is 16 residues. CDR3 region: CASSQDYPRANYGYTF. The CDR3 DNA sequence: TGCGCCAGCAGCCAAGATTATCCACGAGCTAACTATGGCTACACCTTC.

This chain connects TRBV5-3 to TRBJ2-3; TRBD2 agrees at 9 bases. TRBV5-3 is an ORF, with its function uncertain. The CDR3 length is 17 residues. J was trimmed by 0 bases and V by 7 bases; bases with no gene match: 12. The CDR3 coding sequence is TGTGCCAGAGGGGCTAGCGGGGACGCTCCTAGCACAGATACGCAGTATTTT. It translates to CARGASGDAPSTDTQYF.

The chain is built from TRBV6-5 and TRBJ1-5; D perhaps matches TRBD1 (6 bases). Deletions cut 6 bases from V and 5 bases from J, with 14 bases between. The CDR3 has 14 amino acids. Germline loops: CDR1 MNHEY, CDR2 SVGAGI. The CDR3 here is CASSLSSGDQPQHF. CDR3 DNA sequence: TGTGCCAGCAGCCTATCCTCAGGGGATCAGCCCCAGCATTTT.

The chain recombines TRBV5-4 with TRBJ2-2, with TRBD2 identical over 11 bases. The CDR3 loop spans 16 amino acids. CDR1 is SGHNT, CDR2 YYREEE, per germline (reference sequence). With V trimmed by 4 bases and J by 1 base, 3 bases remained unmatched. The CDR3 coding sequence is TGTGCCAGCAGCGTTAGCGGGGGGGTGAACACCGGGGAGCTGTTTTTT. Amino acids: CASSVSGGVNTGELFF.

This clone has only one observation. The V and J genes are TRBV11-2 and TRBJ2-7; a possible D gene is TRBD2 (5 bases). Trimming removed 5 bases at V and 3 bases at J, with 17 bases between. CDR3 length: 15 residues. Germline V gene lookup returns CDR1 SGHAT and CDR2 FQNNGV. The CDR3 loop is CASSATGWLFYEQYF. The CDR3 DNA follows: TGTGCCAGCAGCGCGACGGGGTGGTTATTCTACGAGCAGTACTTC. Looking up the rest from reference TRBV11-2 and TRBJ2-7 gives the full variable domain: EAGVAQSPRYKIIEKRQSVAFWCNPISGHATLYWYQQILGQGPKLLIQFQNNGVVDDSQLPKDRFSAERLKGVDSTLKIQPAKLEDSAVYLCASSATGWLFYEQYFGPGTRLTVT.